Listed here are 32 T cell receptor beta chains from one sample, sequenced in a study of a mutant IDH1 vaccine in newly diagnosed glioma. These receptors' antigens are unknown. Time point: week 35, safety follow-up. Vaccine doses each comprised 300 ug of mutant IDH1 20-mer peptide, with topical imiquimod. Sequencing was performed with immunoSEQ multiplex PCR; in TCRdb, only in-frame clones are kept and a portion is missing. This table has about 27,000 clones, roughly four fifths appearing once. Here the sequenced sample was PBMCs, taken from a glioma patient whose treatment included an IDH1 peptide vaccine. The source is a man aged 50-59 years with glioma.

This clone was seen a few times. J is TRBJ1-4 and V is TRBV6-1, with D possibly matching TRBD1 (5 bases). Looked up from germline, CDR1 is MNHNS and CDR2 is SASEGT. The CDR3 is 14 residues long. V was shortened by 7 bases and J by 5 bases, with 14 bases between the two germline ends. This CDR3 is CASTLGDSNEKLFF. The DNA of the CDR3 is TGTGCCAGCACCCTGGGGGATTCCAATGAAAAACTGTTTTTT.

The chain has TRBV5-4 and TRBJ2-5; D not certain. Germline loops: CDR1 SGHNT, CDR2 YYREEE (reference sequence). V dropped 3 bases and J dropped 0 bases, with 9 bases sitting between them. The CDR3 sequence is 14 residues long. CDR3 coding DNA: TGTGCCAGCAGCTCTGAGGCGTACCAAGAGACCCAGTACTTC. As protein: CASSSEAYQETQYF.

This clone was found once. J is TRBJ1-2 and V is TRBV6-5; D unresolved. CDR3 length equals 13 residues. Germline V CDR1 and CDR2: MNHEY, SVGAGI. V lost 6 bases and J lost 1, with 9 bases in between. In DNA, the CDR3 is TGTGCCAGCAGCCCGTCTGGTAACTATGGCTACACCTTC. It yields the protein CASSPSGNYGYTF.

Only one count was recorded for this clone. V and J are TRBV29-1 and TRBJ2-1, with D hard to call. The CDR3 has 12 amino acids. The germline V and J ends were trimmed by 6 bases and 2 bases, with 8 bases remaining between them. Germline V gene lookup returns CDR1 SQVTM and CDR2 ANQGSEA. CDR3 DNA: TGCAGCGTCGGGCGAGCCTACAATGAGCAGTTCTTC. This translates into CSVGRAYNEQFF.

This sequence joins TRBV19 and TRBJ1-2, with a possible D match to TRBD1 (6 bases). The V gene lost 3 bases and the J gene lost 3 bases, with 11 bases spanning the gap. CDR1 is LNHDA, CDR2 SQIVND, per germline (reference sequence). There are 14 residues in the CDR3. The CDR3 region has the DNA TGTGCCAGTAGTATGGATCCAGGGGACTATGGCTACACCTTC. Protein product: CASSMDPGDYGYTF.

The chain joins TRBV11-3 to TRBJ1-1; TRBD1 agrees at 7 bases. CDR3 size: 12 residues. The V gene end was trimmed by 5 bases and the J gene end by 3 bases; junction bases not matched to a gene: 0. Germline CDR1 is SGHNT and CDR2 is YENEEA. DNA for the CDR3: TGTGCCAGCAGCCAGGGGGACACTGAAGCTTTCTTT. This translates into CASSQGDTEAFF.

V usage is TRBV6-1 and J usage is TRBJ2-7; D ambiguous. In germline, CDR1 is MNHNS, CDR2 SASEGT. This CDR3 has 15 amino acids. V lost 6 bases and J lost 0, with 15 bases in between. The CDR3 nucleotides read TGTGCCAGCAGCCCAGACGAACAAGGCTCCTACGAGCAGTACTTC. Its translation: CASSPDEQGSYEQYF.

This sequence joins TRBV5-1 and TRBJ1-2; D remains unclear. Trimming stripped 0 bases from V and 4 bases from J, with 19 bases between. Per germline, CDR1 SGHRS and CDR2 YFSETQ. This CDR3 is 17 amino acids long. CDR3: CASSLEGSGFRSYGYTF. The CDR3 DNA reads as TGCGCCAGCAGCTTGGAAGGTTCGGGCTTTCGGAGCTATGGCTACACCTTC.

CDR3 sequence (DNA): TGTGCCAGCAGCTGGGTCGGGACTCCTGGCAATCAGCCCCAGCATTTT. Translation gives CASSWVGTPGNQPQHF. The chain carries TRBV7-9 and TRBJ1-5; D is possibly TRBD1 (5 bases). The CDR3 covers 16 residues. Looked up from germline, CDR1 is SEHNR and CDR2 is FQNEAQ (reference sequence). Trimming cost V 4 bases and J 2 bases, with 15 bases left between them.

The sample holds a few counts of this clone. The CDR3 loop reads CASRERQNTEAFF. The DNA of the CDR3 is TGTGCCAGCAGGGAAAGGCAGAACACTGAAGCTTTCTTT. The rearrangement joins TRBV6-5 to TRBJ1-1, with D unresolved. The germline V gene has CDR1 MNHEY and CDR2 SVGAGI. The ends were cut back, 6 bases at V and 1 base at J, with 9 bases in the middle. The CDR3 runs to 13 residues.

J is TRBJ1-2 and V is TRBV2; 8 bases agree with TRBD1. There are 18 residues in the CDR3. CDR1 is SNHLY and CDR2 is FYNNEI in the germline V gene. V lost 0 bases, J lost 3 bases, and 12 bases stayed unmatched. CDR3 loop: CASSEARSRGRGDYGYTF. The CDR3 coding sequence is TGTGCCAGCAGTGAAGCGCGAAGCAGGGGGCGAGGTGACTATGGCTACACCTTC.

This chain links TRBV9 with TRBJ2-1; the match to TRBD1 covers 9 bases. The trim removed 8 bases at V and 0 bases at J, leaving 6 bases unmatched. The CDR3 sequence is 15 residues long. Looked up from germline, CDR1 is SGDLS and CDR2 is YYNGEE. The chain's CDR3 is CARITGGLSYNEQFF. The CDR3 nucleotides are TGTGCCAGGATAACAGGGGGCCTCTCCTACAATGAGCAGTTCTTC.

This sequence joins TRBV29-1 and TRBJ2-4, with D perhaps given as TRBD1 or TRBD2 (5 bases each). This CDR3 is 13 amino acids long. Trimming pared 8 bases from V and 0 bases from J, leaving 11 bases between. Germline CDR1 SQVTM, CDR2 ANQGSEA. The CDR3, as DNA: TGCAGCCACGGGGCGGTAGCCAAAAACATTCAGTACTTC. This translates into CSHGAVAKNIQYF.

V is TRBV4-3 and J is TRBJ2-2; D may be TRBD1 or TRBD2 (5 bases each). The germline V gene has CDR1 LGHNA and CDR2 YSLEER. CDR3 size: 14 residues. The V gene lost 0 bases and the J gene lost 6 bases, with 8 bases spanning the gap. CDR3 protein: CASSQERGAGELFF. The CDR3 DNA is TGCGCCAGCAGCCAAGAGCGAGGGGCCGGGGAGCTGTTTTTT.

V gene TRBV5-1 combines with J gene TRBJ1-5, with a tentative D call TRBD1 (5 bases). Trimming took off 5 bases at V and 5 bases at J, with 20 bases between the two ends. The CDR3 is made up of 16 amino acids. From germline, CDR1 is SGHRS and CDR2 YFSETQ. The CDR3 sequence is CASRGHPTVFYQPQHF. CDR3 in DNA: TGCGCCAGCAGGGGTCACCCGACAGTTTTCTATCAGCCCCAGCATTTT.

This chain connects TRBV6-6 to TRBJ1-2; D is undetermined. The ends were cut back, 7 bases at V and 6 bases at J, with 9 bases in the middle. The CDR3 is 11 residues long. Germline CDR1 reads MNHNY; CDR2 reads SVGAGI (reference sequence). CDR3 sequence reads: CASKKSDGYTF. CDR3 DNA: TGTGCCAGCAAAAAGTCCGATGGCTACACCTTC.

The gene calls are TRBV2 and TRBJ1-5; D unclear. Germline V CDR1 and CDR2: SNHLY, FYNNEI. This CDR3 has 14 amino acids. Trimming removed 6 bases from V and 0 bases from J, with 9 bases in between. CDR3 nucleotide sequence: TGTGCCAGCAGGAGTGGGGATAGCAATCAGCCCCAGCATTTT. This encodes CASRSGDSNQPQHF.

This chain uses TRBV19 with TRBJ2-6, with D perhaps TRBD1 (5 bases). Looked up from germline, CDR1 is LNHDA and CDR2 is SQIVND (reference sequence). The CDR3 contains 16 residues. The V end was cut by 10 bases, the J end by 0 bases, with 16 bases between. The CDR3 sequence: CATAQGPYSGANVLTF. The CDR3 region has the DNA TGTGCCACCGCCCAGGGTCCCTACTCTGGGGCCAACGTCCTGACTTTC.

The chain joins TRBV20-1 to TRBJ2-1, with 7 bases that match TRBD1. This CDR3 is 11 amino acids long. With V trimmed by 4 bases and J by 9 bases, 3 bases remained unmatched. Germline CDR1 is DFQATT and CDR2 is SNEGSKA (reference sequence). CDR3 coding DNA: TGCAGTGCTACCGACAGGGTTGAGCAGTTCTTC. Protein product: CSATDRVEQFF.

This clone turned up a few times. This chain links TRBV4-3 with TRBJ1-1; the D is unclear. Trimming removed 5 bases from V and 0 bases from J, with 13 bases in between. The CDR3 spans 15 residues. CDR1 and CDR2 (germline): LGHNA, YSLEER. This CDR3 is CASSLSTGMNTEAFF. The CDR3 DNA reads TGCGCCAGCAGCTTAAGCACGGGGATGAACACTGAAGCTTTCTTT.

The chain has TRBV4-3 and TRBJ1-3; D is uncertain. The V gene lost 4 bases and the J gene lost 0 bases, with 10 bases spanning the gap. CDR3 length: 15 residues. Germline assignment: CDR1 LGHNA and CDR2 YSLEER. The CDR3 nucleotides are TGCGCCAGCAGCCTCGAGCTAGTCTCTGGAAACACCATATATTTT. Protein sequence: CASSLELVSGNTIYF.

J is TRBJ2-4 and V is TRBV29-1; possible D gene TRBD1, 6 bases. The germline V gene has CDR1 SQVTM and CDR2 ANQGSEA. The CDR3 sequence is 12 residues long. V was cut by 5 bases and J by 11 bases, with 16 bases left in between. In nucleotides, the CDR3 is TGCAGCGTTTCAGGGGCCGGGAACTTTCAGTACTTC. This sequence encodes CSVSGAGNFQYF.

The chain combines TRBV28 with TRBJ2-7; D is unresolved. The CDR3 length is 16 residues. Germline V gives CDR1 MDHEN, CDR2 SYDVKM. Trimming stripped 3 bases from V and 2 bases from J, with 17 bases between. The CDR3 here is CASSFRIITDTYEQYF. The CDR3 DNA sequence: TGTGCCAGCAGTTTTAGAATCATAACCGACACCTACGAGCAGTACTTC.

For the CDR3, the DNA is TGTGCCAGCAGCGTACGAGGAGATCAGCCCCAGCATTTT. This translates into CASSVRGDQPQHF. The chain is built from TRBV9 and TRBJ1-5; D is unclear. CDR1 SGDLS and CDR2 YYNGEE come from the germline V gene. Trimming stripped 1 base from V and 5 bases from J, with 7 bases between. The CDR3 has 13 amino acids.

This clone turned up a few times. The rearrangement links TRBV7-9 to TRBJ2-5; no clear D gene. V dropped 5 bases and J dropped 3 bases, with 19 bases sitting between them. Germline V gene data show CDR1 as SEHNR and CDR2 as FQNEAQ (reference sequence). CDR3 length: 16 amino acids. Here the CDR3 reads CASSLSASILKETQYF. CDR3 in DNA: TGTGCCAGCAGCCTTTCGGCCTCTATCTTAAAAGAGACCCAGTACTTC.

J is TRBJ2-7 and V is TRBV5-1; 8 positions match TRBD1. The ends lost 4 bases at V and 2 bases at J; junction bases unmatched: 8. This CDR3 has 15 residues. The germline CDR1 and CDR2 sequences are SGHRS and YFSETQ. As DNA, the CDR3 is TGCGCCAGCAGCCAAGGTGGACAGGGAGCCTACGAGCAGTACTTC. This codes for CASSQGGQGAYEQYF.

This chain connects TRBV5-5 to TRBJ1-1; a possible D gene is TRBD1 (5 bases). Trimming cost V 4 bases and J 1 base, with 11 bases left between them. CDR3 length equals 14 residues. Looked up from germline, CDR1 is SGHKS and CDR2 is YYEKEE (reference sequence). The CDR3 DNA sequence: TGTGCCAGCAGCCCCAGGGTTAAGAACACTGAAGCTTTCTTT. It codes for CASSPRVKNTEAFF.

The rearrangement uses TRBV30 and TRBJ1-3; TRBD1 aligns across 9 bases. Germline V gives CDR1 GTSNPN, CDR2 SVGIG (reference sequence). The CDR3 consists of 14 residues. J lost 9 bases, V lost 0 bases, and 6 bases had no gene match. The CDR3 loop reads CAWSVQGQGGTIYF. DNA of the CDR3: TGTGCCTGGAGTGTACAGGGACAGGGAGGCACCATATATTTT.

The V and J genes are TRBV5-6 and TRBJ2-3; D call uncertain. Trimming left V 2 bases short and J 5 bases short, with 3 bases between. In germline, CDR1 is SGHDT, CDR2 YYEEEE. This CDR3 has 11 residues. In DNA form, the CDR3 reads TGTGCCAGCAGCTTTTTAGATACGCAGTATTTT. Residues: CASSFLDTQYF.

The V gene is TRBV5-6, the J gene TRBJ2-6; 7 bases map to TRBD2. The CDR3 has 16 residues. J gave up 0 bases and V 3 bases, and 3 bases lay outside the gene matches. Germline CDR1 SGHDT, CDR2 YYEEEE. CDR3 region: CASSWEGTSGANVLTF. CDR3 nucleotide sequence: TGTGCCAGCAGCTGGGAGGGGACCTCTGGGGCCAACGTCCTGACTTTC.

The chain links TRBV5-1 to TRBJ1-3; a weak D match, TRBD1 (5 bases). CDR3 length: 15 residues. CDR1 is SGHRS and CDR2 is YFSETQ in the germline V gene. V was cut by 0 bases and J by 2 bases, with 9 bases left in between. The DNA of the CDR3 is TGCGCCAGCAGCTTGGGGGACGGGGCTGGAAACACCATATATTTT. It encodes CASSLGDGAGNTIYF.

The J gene is TRBJ2-5, the V gene TRBV4-3; TRBD2 might be the D (6 bases). V was shortened by 4 bases and J by 5 bases, with 17 bases between the two germline ends. The CDR3 totals 15 residues. Germline CDR1 reads LGHNA; CDR2 reads YSLEER. The CDR3 region has the DNA TGCGCCAGCAGCCCTCTGCCTGGGGGGTGGGAGACCCAGTACTTC. Translation gives CASSPLPGGWETQYF.